This TCR beta chain was recovered during a study of cytomegalovirus exposure and HLA in healthy donors. Study-wide results and limits: A classifier reportedly called cytomegalovirus status with high sensitivity and specificity. By a later analysis, the bulk of CMV-associated TCR beta chains appeared HLA-restricted.

Of note for this clone: Antigen specificity is unknown.

The V and J ends lost 5 bases and 5 bases, in that order; junction bases with no gene match: 10. The CDR3 length is 16 residues. Per the germline V gene, CDR1 is SGHVS and CDR2 is FQNEAQ. When sampled, the donors appeared nominally healthy, though they likely had unrecorded immune exposures. The PCR was carried out with 60 Vbeta primers and 13 Jbeta primers. Original handling: Around 9.9 million shared chains were among the about 80 million unique TCR beta chains that a later analysis counted. Produced via immunoSEQ multiplex PCR; TCRdb's table is partial and in-frame only. That table gives V, J and clone size, and the DNA gave D and trimming. The sample consists of about 220,000 clones, roughly 70% of them appearing once.

The receptor comes from a woman aged 25 to 45 in good health and CMV-seronegative. The rearrangement joins TRBV7-8 to TRBJ1-2; 11 bases map to TRBD1. Sequenced: PBMCs. For the CDR3, the DNA is TGTGCCAGCAGCCCCGGGGGGACAGGGGGAGTATATGGCTACACCTTC. Protein sequence: CASSPGGTGGVYGYTF.